Below are 19 T cell receptor beta chains sequenced from a single sample in a study of cytomegalovirus exposure and HLA in healthy donors. PCR was performed using 60 Vbeta and 13 Jbeta primers. TCRdb's copy holds only in-frame clones and misses some; the assay was immunoSEQ multiplex PCR. The repertoire holds more than 95,000 clones, with around 80% as singletons. What was sequenced was PBMCs. The receptors shown here come from a man aged 30 to 45 in good health and CMV-seronegative.

The chain links TRBV4-3 to TRBJ2-5; 7 nucleotides agree with TRBD1. The J call may be faulty, since TRBJ2-7 better matches the DNA end. This CDR3 region has 15 residues. Germline assignment: CDR1 LGHNA and CDR2 YSLEER. The CDR3 DNA is TGCGCCAGCAGCCAAGAGACAGGGCGAGTACACGAGCAGTACTTC. It specifies CASSQETGRVHEQYF.

The V gene is TRBV5-1, the J gene TRBJ2-1; no definite D call. The V gene's germline CDR1 is SGHRS and CDR2 YFSETQ. Trimming took off 2 bases at V and 9 bases at J, with 6 bases between the two ends. The CDR3 runs to 11 residues. The CDR3 spells CASSFSVEQFF. CDR3 DNA sequence: TGCGCCAGCAGCTTCAGTGTTGAGCAGTTCTTC.

This chain links TRBV27 with TRBJ2-3, with 12 bases lining up with TRBD2. CDR1 is MNHEY, CDR2 SMNVEV, per germline (reference sequence). J lost 2 bases, V lost 6 bases, and 15 bases had no gene match. The CDR3 covers 19 residues. CDR3 region: CASSPSWLAGGTHTDTQYF. DNA of the CDR3: TGTGCCAGCAGCCCCTCGTGGCTAGCGGGAGGGACCCACACAGATACGCAGTATTTT.

The J gene is TRBJ1-1, the V gene TRBV5-1; possible D gene TRBD1, 5 bases. Germline V lookup: CDR1 SGHRS, CDR2 YFSETQ. The CDR3 covers 14 residues. V was clipped by 0 bases and J by 0 bases, with 6 bases between them. Written as DNA, the CDR3 is TGCGCCAGCAGCTTGGCGACAGTGAACACTGAAGCTTTCTTT. Translation gives CASSLATVNTEAFF.

The V gene is TRBV6-1, the J gene TRBJ1-2; no clear D gene. CDR3 size: 14 residues. The germline V and J ends were trimmed by 4 bases and 0 bases, with 9 bases remaining between them. Germline CDR1 reads MNHNS; CDR2 reads SASEGT. CDR3 bases: TGTGCCAGCAGTGCTACAACAGCTAACTATGGCTACACCTTC. Translated: CASSATTANYGYTF.

This clone was found once. V and J are TRBV7-8 and TRBJ2-3; D is possibly TRBD1 (6 bases). Trimming cost V 5 bases and J 2 bases, with 17 bases left between them. Germline-derived CDR1 and CDR2 are SGHVS and FQNEAQ. The CDR3 is 16 residues long. The CDR3 sequence is CASSPSLRGHTDTQYF. The CDR3 bases are TGTGCCAGCAGCCCCAGCCTTAGGGGACACACAGATACGCAGTATTTT.

V gene TRBV25-1 combines with J gene TRBJ1-1; 7 nucleotides match TRBD1. Looked up from germline, CDR1 is MGHDK and CDR2 is SYGVNS. The CDR3 has 14 amino acids. With 6 bases clipped from V and 2 bases from J, the junction kept 6 bases outside the gene matches. CDR3 sequence (DNA): TGTGCCAGCAGCCACCGGGACAGAAACACTGAAGCTTTCTTT. It codes for CASSHRDRNTEAFF.

The chain joins TRBV7-8 to TRBJ1-2; a weak D match, TRBD1 (5 bases). V lost 1 base, J lost 2 bases, and 8 bases lay in between. Germline CDR1 reads SGHVS; CDR2 reads FQNEAQ. This CDR3 has 14 residues. As DNA, the CDR3 is TGTGCCAGCAGCTTAGTGCAGGGCAACTATGGCTACACCTTC. Protein product: CASSLVQGNYGYTF.

V gene TRBV7-8 combines with J gene TRBJ2-5; no definite D call. Trimming shortened V by 5 bases and J by 10 bases, and 11 bases separated the two germline ends. This CDR3 region has 11 residues. CDR1 SGHVS and CDR2 FQNEAQ come from the germline V gene. CDR3 in amino acids: CASSLIDSQYF. CDR3 in DNA: TGTGCCAGCAGCCTTATTGATAGCCAGTACTTC. Based on the CDR3 plus reference TRBV7-8 and TRBJ2-5, the full variable domain is GAGVSQSPRYKVAKRGQDVALRCDPISGHVSLFWYQQALGQGPEFLTYFQNEAQLDKSGLPSDRFFAERPEGSVSTLKIQRTQQEDSAVYLCASSLIDSQYFGPGTRLLVL.

V and J are TRBV5-1 and TRBJ1-5, with 9 bases identical to TRBD1. Germline loops: CDR1 SGHRS, CDR2 YFSETQ. CDR3 length: 16 residues. J was trimmed by 1 base and V by 2 bases; bases with no gene match: 4. For the CDR3, the DNA is TGCGCCAGCAGCTTAGGGACAGGGTCGAGCAATCAGCCCCAGCATTTT. It is translated as CASSLGTGSSNQPQHF.

This clone has just a few counts. V and J are TRBV30 and TRBJ2-7; no reliable D call. CDR3 length equals 11 residues. The V end lost 0 bases, the J end lost 5 bases, and 5 bases lay between the germline ends. In germline, CDR1 is GTSNPN, CDR2 SVGIG (reference sequence). Here the CDR3 DNA reads TGTGCCTGGAGTGTATTAGACGAGCAGTACTTC. Translating it yields CAWSVLDEQYF.

CDR3 bases: TGCGCCAGCAGCACCCAGGACAGGGGGTTTTACGAGCAGTACTTC. The encoded protein is CASSTQDRGFYEQYF. The rearrangement uses TRBV4-1 and TRBJ2-7, with 10 bases identical to TRBD1. CDR1 and CDR2 from the germline V gene are MGHRA and YSYEKL. The junction had 8 bases not matched to a gene; V was cut back by 5 bases and J by 4 bases. The length of the CDR3 is 15 residues.

This clone was counted between two and nine times. The chain uses TRBV19 and TRBJ2-7, with D possibly being TRBD2 (6 bases). Trimming removed 2 bases from V and 2 bases from J, with 19 bases in between. In germline, CDR1 is LNHDA, CDR2 SQIVND (reference sequence). This CDR3 has 17 amino acids. The CDR3 is CASSITDGGRRTYEQYF. In DNA, the CDR3 is TGTGCCAGTAGTATAACCGACGGGGGACGTCGGACCTACGAGCAGTACTTC.

The rearrangement uses TRBV5-6 and TRBJ1-4; 7 bases line up with TRBD1. Germline loops: CDR1 SGHDT, CDR2 YYEEEE. The CDR3 sequence is 14 residues long. Germline trimming cut 3 bases from V and 7 bases from J; bases unmatched to any gene: 6. The chain's CDR3 is CASSSRQGREKLFF. The CDR3 DNA is TGTGCCAGCAGCTCAAGACAGGGACGTGAAAAACTGTTTTTT.

The CDR3 here is CASSLEGGSYNEQFF. The CDR3 DNA follows: TGTGCCAGCAGCTTAGAAGGAGGGTCCTACAATGAGCAGTTCTTC. The chain joins TRBV7-6 to TRBJ2-1; perhaps TRBD2 as D (6 bases). Deletions cut 1 base from V and 1 base from J, with 8 bases between. Germline loops: CDR1 SGHVS, CDR2 FNYEAQ. The CDR3 covers 15 residues.

This clone was seen a handful of times. This chain joins TRBV19 and TRBJ2-3, with D possibly TRBD2 on 7 matching bases. The germline CDR1 and CDR2 sequences are LNHDA and SQIVND (reference sequence). The CDR3 length is 14 residues. V gave up 6 bases and J gave up 1 base, with 11 bases separating them. The CDR3 loop reads CASRRGGGTDTQYF. CDR3 nucleotide sequence: TGTGCCAGTAGGAGGGGGGGAGGCACAGATACGCAGTATTTT.

The CDR3 here is CASSLGQDAYEQYF. In nucleotides, the CDR3 is TGTGCCAGCAGTTTAGGACAGGACGCCTACGAGCAGTACTTC. The chain employs TRBV6-5 and TRBJ2-7; 7 bases are shared with TRBD1. V shed 4 bases, J shed 2 bases, and the junction held 5 bases outside the gene matches. There are 14 residues in the CDR3. Per the germline V gene, CDR1 is MNHEY and CDR2 is SVGAGI.

This clone was observed a few times. The chain is built from TRBV29-1 and TRBJ2-3; 16 nucleotides line up with TRBD2. J gave up 3 bases and V 3 bases, and 6 bases lay outside the gene matches. CDR3 length: 17 amino acids. Germline CDR1 SQVTM, CDR2 ANQGSEA. The CDR3 sequence is CSVEGTSGRASTDTQYF. The CDR3, as DNA: TGCAGCGTTGAGGGGACTAGCGGGAGGGCCTCAACAGATACGCAGTATTTT.

The chain employs TRBV7-6 and TRBJ2-2; D gene unclear. The V end was cut by 1 base, the J end by 0 bases, with 12 bases between. The CDR3 is made up of 17 amino acids. The germline CDR1 and CDR2 sequences are SGHVS and FNYEAQ. CDR3 amino acids: CASSLELVQTNTGELFF. The CDR3 DNA reads as TGTGCCAGCAGCTTAGAGTTGGTACAAACGAACACCGGGGAGCTGTTTTTT.